This is a list of T cell receptor beta chains from one sample in a study of blood T cells in healthy people across ages. TCRdb reprocessed the 5' RACE reads with MiXCR, giving one entry per CDR3 protein. The sample shows 750,000 to 950,000 distinct CDR3 sequences, 53% of them seen only once. Sequenced sample: blood. These receptors all stem from a man older than 75 in good health. Both conserved end residues are part of each CDR3. A D gene is named only where the DNA matches it firmly. A row's size may be missing; if present it is once, few, many or a size class.

>TRBJ2-7|-|TRBV27|-
TGTGCCAGCAGTCTTACACCGGGACACTCCCCTAACGAGCAGTACTTC
CASSLTPGHSPNEQYF
>TRBJ2-3|-|TRBV28|TRBD2
TGTGCCAGCGTCGGCGGGAGGACGCATACGCAGTATTTT
CASVGGRTHTQYF
>TRBJ2-7|-|TRBV6-6|-
TGTGCCAGCAGTCAAACCGAGCAGTACTTC
CASSQTEQYF
>TRBJ2-7|-|TRBV20-1|-
TGCAGTGCCACTTATGCGGGACGTAACTACGAGCAGTACTTC
CSATYAGRNYEQYF
>TRBJ2-1|few|TRBV29-1|-
TGCAGCGCCACTCCGGGAAGGGTCGACAATGAGCAGTTCTTC
CSATPGRVDNEQFF
>TRBJ2-7|-|TRBV12-3/TRBV12-4|-
TGTGCCAGCAGTTGGGTTGGGGGCGCCGCCTACAATGAGCAGTACTTC
CASSWVGGAAYNEQYF
>TRBJ1-4|few|TRBV5-1|-
TGCGCCAGCAGCACGTCGGCCGCAACTAATGAAAAACTGTTTTTT
CASSTSAATNEKLFF
>TRBJ2-1|-|TRBV6-2/TRBV6-3|-
TGTGCCAGCAGTTGTCCCCCGGCTAGCATCGATGAGCAGTTCTTC
CASSCPPASIDEQFF
>TRBJ2-1|once|TRBV5-1|TRBD2
TGCGCCAGCAGCTTCGGCGGGAGGGGGGACAATGAGCAGTTCTTC
CASSFGGRGDNEQFF
>TRBJ2-7|-|TRBV15|-
TGTGCCACCAGCAGAGAAACGAACGAGAGGGGCTACGAGCAGTACTTC
CATSRETNERGYEQYF
>TRBJ2-3|-|TRBV10-3|-
TGTGCCATCGGTAGCCTAGCGTCGCGGGATACGCAGTATTTT
CAIGSLASRDTQYF
>TRBJ1-1|-|TRBV29-1|TRBD1
TGCAGCGTTCTGGGGGGCAGGGGGTCGAGGACTGAAGCTTTCTTT
CSVLGGRGSRTEAFF
>TRBJ1-1|-|TRBV10-2|-
TGCGCCAGCGGGAAGACCTCCGCGGGGCAGGGTAGAACTGAAGCTTTCTTT
CASGKTSAGQGRTEAFF
>TRBJ2-3|-|TRBV4-2|TRBD2
TGTGCCAGCAGCCAAGATGGGCTAGCGGGAGGCGCAGATACGCAGTATTTT
CASSQDGLAGGADTQYF
>TRBJ1-6|-|TRBV20-1|-
TGCAGTGCCGCTCACCCACACTCCCTCCACTTT
CSAAHPHSLHF
>TRBJ2-1|few|TRBV12-3/TRBV12-4|-
TGTGCCAGCAGTCCCGGGTCAGCCTCCTACAATGAGCAGTTCTTC
CASSPGSASYNEQFF
>TRBJ2-4|few|TRBV28|TRBD2
TGTGCCAGCAGTCCGATCGGTGGTAGCGGGAGGTGGGGAAACATTCAGTACTTC
CASSPIGGSGRWGNIQYF